A single sample gave rise to the 19 T cell receptor beta chains below, sequenced in a study of regulatory T cells in long-lasting Graves disease. Arm-PCR of CDR3 regions and iRepertoire HTBI primers were the basis on which TCR beta libraries were built. TCRdb re-derived calls from the multiplex PCR reads in MiXCR, one entry per CDR3 protein. The sample records a few hundred thousand distinct CDR3 sequences, 20% to 25% being singletons. As for time point: persistent/refractory GD, antithyroid drugs over 5 years with positive TRAb. The TCR library used RNA extracted from PBMCs. Specimen: peripheral blood mononuclear cells (PBMCs), collected when the disease was refractory, from a patient treated with antithyroid drugs. All receptors come from a female donor with Graves disease.

This clonotype appeared many times. The chain is built from TRBV2 and TRBJ1-1; a weak D match, TRBD1 (6 bases). Trimming cost V 7 bases and J 5 bases, with 23 bases left between them. Germline assignment: CDR1 SNHLY and CDR2 FYNNEI. There are 16 residues in the CDR3. The CDR3 DNA reads as TGTGCCAGCAATTGGGCGTCGAGCCTAAGGGGGACTGAAGCTTTCTTT. The encoded protein is CASNWASSLRGTEAFF. Drawing the rest from reference TRBV2 and TRBJ1-1, the complete variable domain is EPEVTQTPSHQVTQMGQEVILRCVPISNHLYFYWYRQILGQKVEFLVSFYNNEISEKSEIFDDQFSVERPDGSNFTLKIRSTKLEDSAMYFCASNWASSLRGTEAFFGQGTRLTVV.

This clonotype was counted only a few times. The chain has TRBV29-1 and TRBJ2-7; D might be TRBD2 (5 bases). CDR3 length equals 14 residues. Trimming took 0 bases from V and 7 from J, leaving 16 bases between them. The germline V gene encodes CDR1 SQVTM and CDR2 ANQGSEA. CDR3 DNA sequence: TGCAGCGTTGAAGAGCAGACCCGGACGGGGGAGCAGTACTTC. It is translated as CSVEEQTRTGEQYF.

This clonotype was detected only a few times. V and J are TRBV30 and TRBJ1-1; TRBD1 aligns across 7 bases. CDR3 length equals 11 residues. The V segment lost 7 bases and the J segment 6 bases; nucleotides outside the gene matches: 5. CDR1 is GTSNPN, CDR2 SVGIG, per germline (reference sequence). The CDR3 DNA reads TGTGCCTTACAGGGGATGGCTGAAGCTTTCTTT. Translated: CALQGMAEAFF.

This clonotype appeared many times. V usage is TRBV5-4 and J usage is TRBJ2-5; TRBD2 aligns across 15 bases. With V trimmed by 3 bases and J by 2 bases, 2 bases remained unmatched. The V gene's germline CDR1 is SGHNT and CDR2 YYREEE (reference sequence). The CDR3 consists of 16 residues. CDR3 in DNA: TGTGCCAGCAGCTCGGGACTAGCGGGGGGACAAGAGACCCAGTACTTC. This sequence encodes CASSSGLAGGQETQYF.

The chain is built from TRBV7-9 and TRBJ2-2; D tentatively fits TRBD1 or TRBD2 (5 bases each). V was cut by 6 bases and J by 2 bases, with 19 bases left in between. In germline, CDR1 is SEHNR, CDR2 FQNEAQ (reference sequence). The CDR3 totals 17 residues. Here the CDR3 DNA reads TGTGCCAGCAGGTACAAAATCGGGACGAAAAACACCGGGGAGCTGTTTTTT. This sequence encodes CASRYKIGTKNTGELFF.

This clonotype was found many times. V and J are TRBV6-5 and TRBJ1-2, with D unclear. Germline assignment: CDR1 MNHEY and CDR2 SVGAGI. The length of the CDR3 is 12 residues. V lost 4 bases to trimming and J lost 6 bases, with 9 bases between them. The CDR3 DNA is TGTGCCAGCAGTTTTAGCGGTAATGGCTACACCTTC. Translated, it gives CASSFSGNGYTF.

This clonotype came up a few times. The rearrangement links TRBV5-5 to TRBJ2-2; the match to TRBD2 covers 14 bases. There are 16 residues in the CDR3. The junction had 7 bases not matched to a gene; V was cut back by 2 bases and J by 10 bases. Germline CDR1 is SGHKS and CDR2 is YYEKEE (reference sequence). The CDR3 here is CASSFRLAGGPMELFF. The CDR3 coding sequence is TGTGCCAGCAGCTTTCGACTAGCGGGGGGGCCTATGGAGCTGTTTTTT. Variable domain in full (rest from reference TRBV5-5 and TRBJ2-2): DAGVTQSPTHLIKTRGQQVTLRCSPISGHKSVSWYQQVLGQGPQFIFQYYEKEERGRGNFPDRFSARQFPNYSSELNVNALLLGDSALYLCASSFRLAGGPMELFFGEGSRLTVL.

This clonotype was found a few times. This chain joins TRBV6-1 and TRBJ2-3, with D unresolved. Trimming shortened V by 5 bases and J by 0 bases, and 12 bases separated the two germline ends. Germline assignment: CDR1 MNHNS and CDR2 SASEGT. The CDR3 covers 15 residues. The chain's CDR3 is CASSLGGPSTDTQYF. In nucleotides, the CDR3 is TGTGCCAGCAGTCTCGGTGGACCTAGCACAGATACGCAGTATTTT.

This clonotype was seen a handful of times. The rearrangement links TRBV20-1 to TRBJ1-5, with TRBD1 matching over 7 bases. Germline lookup yields CDR1 DFQATT and CDR2 SNEGSKA (reference sequence). Trimming cost V 0 bases and J 5 bases; bases outside gene matches: 10. This CDR3 has 16 amino acids. CDR3 nucleotide sequence: TGCAGTGCTAGAGATCCCCAGGGGGGTGTTTATCAGCCCCAGCATTTT. This codes for CSARDPQGGVYQPQHF.

This clonotype was recorded at least ten times. The chain couples TRBV6-1 to TRBJ1-1; D gene ambiguous. The germline CDR1 and CDR2 sequences are MNHNS and SASEGT. This CDR3 comprises 14 residues. V lost 7 bases to trimming and J lost 0 bases, with 12 bases between them. The CDR3 DNA reads TGTGCCAGCACCGGGGTTACAATGAACACTGAAGCTTTCTTT. Amino acids: CASTGVTMNTEAFF.

As concerns this clonotype: The junction shows a germline mismatch at one end, possibly a read error. The rearrangement links TRBV7-9 to TRBJ2-7; 7 positions match TRBD1. This CDR3 has 12 amino acids. CDR1 and CDR2 (germline): SEHNR, FQNEAQ (reference sequence). The CDR3 protein is CASGQTGAFLNF. CDR3 nucleotide sequence: TGTGCCAGCGGACAAACAGGGGCCTTTCTGAACTTC. The entire variable domain, with the rest obtained from reference TRBV7-9 and TRBJ2-7, is as follows: DTGVSQNPRHKITKRGQNVTFRCDPISEHNRLYWYRQTLGQGPEFLTYFQNEAQLEKSRLLSDRFSAERPKGSFSTLEIQRTEQGDSAMYLCASGQTGAFLNFGPGTRLTVT.

As to this clonotype: The junction shows a germline mismatch at one end, possibly a read error. The chain recombines TRBV28 with TRBJ1-2, with a possible D match to TRBD1 (5 bases). Germline V lookup: CDR1 MDHEN, CDR2 SYDVKM. The CDR3 totals 10 residues. CDR3 sequence: CASSYSGLEF. The CDR3 coding sequence is TGTGCCAGCAGTTACTCGGGACTGGAGTTC.

This clonotype was observed many times. The chain recombines TRBV6-5 with TRBJ2-5; D is perhaps TRBD1 (6 bases). The CDR3 runs 22 residues. The V and J ends lost 4 bases and 2 bases respectively, with 35 bases between them. Germline V gene lookup returns CDR1 MNHEY and CDR2 SVGAGI. The CDR3, as DNA: TGTGCCAGCAGTTTCACCCAGGGACCCTTGCAGGCTTCACCGGGACAACAAGAGACCCAGTACTTC. It codes for CASSFTQGPLQASPGQQETQYF.

This clonotype was picked up many times. The chain couples TRBV2 to TRBJ1-6, with TRBD1 matching over 9 bases. This CDR3 is 17 amino acids long. Per the germline V gene, CDR1 is SNHLY and CDR2 is FYNNEI. Trimming at V came to 7 bases and at J to 4 bases, leaving 11 bases not matched to a gene. CDR3 in DNA: TGTGCCAGCACCTTTGGGACAGGGAGGGGATATAATTCACCCCTCCACTTT. Its translation is CASTFGTGRGYNSPLHF.

This clonotype was counted many times. This rearrangement joins TRBV7-8 to TRBJ2-5; D perhaps matches TRBD2 (7 bases). CDR3 length: 17 amino acids. Trimming cost V 4 bases and J 5 bases, with 23 bases left between them. Per germline, CDR1 SGHVS and CDR2 FQNEAQ. CDR3 DNA: TGTGCCAGCAGCTCCTCAAGACTAGGGGGGGTGAGGGAGACCCAGTACTTC. Translation gives CASSSSRLGGVRETQYF.

This clonotype was counted ten times or more. This sequence joins TRBV28 and TRBJ2-5; no reliable D call. Trimming pared 8 bases from V and 0 bases from J, leaving 10 bases between. The CDR3 is made up of 13 amino acids. Germline values: CDR1 MDHEN, CDR2 SYDVKM. Here the CDR3 DNA reads TGTGCCAGCCATGATACGTACCAAGAGACCCAGTACTTC. Translated, it gives CASHDTYQETQYF.

This clonotype was detected only a few times. V gene TRBV6-2 or TRBV6-3 combines with J gene TRBJ1-2, with TRBD1 matching 8 bases. The CDR3 runs 15 residues. Unmatched junction bases numbered 5, after V lost 0 bases and J lost 5 bases. Germline V gene data show CDR1 as MNHEY and CDR2 as SVGEGT. CDR3 bases: TGTGCCAGCAGTTACTCTTACAGGGGGGGTTATGGCTACACCTTC. It is translated as CASSYSYRGGYGYTF.

This clonotype was observed a handful of times. The V call is TRBV19, the J call TRBJ1-5, with 7 bases aligning to TRBD1. This CDR3 comprises 15 residues. Trimming cost V 7 bases and J 3 bases; bases outside gene matches: 9. Looked up from germline, CDR1 is LNHDA and CDR2 is SQIVND (reference sequence). The CDR3 sequence: CASTRRQGDNQPQHF. For the CDR3, the DNA is TGTGCCAGTACCCGTAGACAGGGCGACAATCAGCCCCAGCATTTT.

This clonotype has only a few counts. The chain couples TRBV4-1 to TRBJ2-5; 10 bases line up with TRBD1. J was trimmed by 6 bases and V by 1 base; bases with no gene match: 5. Germline V gene data show CDR1 as MGHRA and CDR2 as YSYEKL. The CDR3 has 15 residues. This chain's CDR3 is CASSQVGQGLQTQYF. The CDR3 DNA sequence: TGCGCCAGCAGCCAAGTGGGACAGGGGTTGCAGACCCAGTACTTC.